This T cell receptor beta chain emerged from a study of T cell changes during pregnancy in multiple sclerosis. Germline CDR1 reads SEHNR; CDR2 reads FQNEAQ (reference sequence). Unmatched junction bases numbered 1, after V lost 5 bases and J lost 1 base. The CDR3 is made up of 15 amino acids. Assay used: immunoSEQ multiplex PCR; TCRdb lists only in-frame clones, some missing. The table records around 56,000 clones, around nine tenths of them present only once. Here the sequenced sample was CD4+ T cells from peripheral blood mononuclear cells, taken in the third trimester of pregnancy. The sequence derives from a female donor with multiple sclerosis, enrolled in a pregnancy study. The chain couples TRBV7-9 to TRBJ2-2, with 10 bases lining up with TRBD2. CDR3 loop: CASSRTSGNTGELFF. The CDR3 DNA is TGTGCCAGCAGCCGGACTAGCGGGAACACCGGGGAGCTGTTTTTT.